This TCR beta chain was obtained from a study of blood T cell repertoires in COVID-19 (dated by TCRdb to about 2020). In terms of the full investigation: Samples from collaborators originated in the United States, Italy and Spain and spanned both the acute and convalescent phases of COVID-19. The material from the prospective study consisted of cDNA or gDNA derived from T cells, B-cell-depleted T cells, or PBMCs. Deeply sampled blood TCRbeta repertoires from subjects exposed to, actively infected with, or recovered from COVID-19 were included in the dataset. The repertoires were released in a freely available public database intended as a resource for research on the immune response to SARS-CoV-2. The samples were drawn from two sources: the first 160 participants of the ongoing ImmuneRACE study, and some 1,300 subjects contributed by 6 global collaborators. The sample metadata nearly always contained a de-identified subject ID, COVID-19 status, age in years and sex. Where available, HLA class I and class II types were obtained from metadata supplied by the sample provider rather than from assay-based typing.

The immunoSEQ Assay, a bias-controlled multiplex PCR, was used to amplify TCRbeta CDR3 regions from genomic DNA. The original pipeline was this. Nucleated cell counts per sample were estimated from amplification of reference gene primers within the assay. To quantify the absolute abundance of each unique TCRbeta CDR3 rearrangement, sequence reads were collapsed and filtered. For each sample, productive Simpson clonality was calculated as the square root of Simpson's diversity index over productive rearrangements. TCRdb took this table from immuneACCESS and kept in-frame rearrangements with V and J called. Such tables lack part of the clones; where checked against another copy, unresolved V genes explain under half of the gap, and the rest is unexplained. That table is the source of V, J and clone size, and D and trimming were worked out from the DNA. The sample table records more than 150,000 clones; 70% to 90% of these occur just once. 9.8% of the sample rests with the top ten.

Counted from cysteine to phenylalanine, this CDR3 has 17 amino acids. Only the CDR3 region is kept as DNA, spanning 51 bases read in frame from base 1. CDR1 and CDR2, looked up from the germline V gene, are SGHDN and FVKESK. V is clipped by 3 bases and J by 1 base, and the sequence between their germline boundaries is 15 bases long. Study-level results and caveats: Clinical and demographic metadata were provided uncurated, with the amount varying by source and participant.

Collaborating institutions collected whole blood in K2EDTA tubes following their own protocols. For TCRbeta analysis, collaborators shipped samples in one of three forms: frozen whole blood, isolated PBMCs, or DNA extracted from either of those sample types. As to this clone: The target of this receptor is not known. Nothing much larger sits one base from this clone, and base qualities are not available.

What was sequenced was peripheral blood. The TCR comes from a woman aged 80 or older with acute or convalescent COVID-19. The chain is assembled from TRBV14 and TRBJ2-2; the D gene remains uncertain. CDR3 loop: CASSHYLGRGNTGELFF. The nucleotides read TGTGCCAGCAGCCACTATCTAGGTAGAGGGAACACCGGGGAGCTGTTTTTT.